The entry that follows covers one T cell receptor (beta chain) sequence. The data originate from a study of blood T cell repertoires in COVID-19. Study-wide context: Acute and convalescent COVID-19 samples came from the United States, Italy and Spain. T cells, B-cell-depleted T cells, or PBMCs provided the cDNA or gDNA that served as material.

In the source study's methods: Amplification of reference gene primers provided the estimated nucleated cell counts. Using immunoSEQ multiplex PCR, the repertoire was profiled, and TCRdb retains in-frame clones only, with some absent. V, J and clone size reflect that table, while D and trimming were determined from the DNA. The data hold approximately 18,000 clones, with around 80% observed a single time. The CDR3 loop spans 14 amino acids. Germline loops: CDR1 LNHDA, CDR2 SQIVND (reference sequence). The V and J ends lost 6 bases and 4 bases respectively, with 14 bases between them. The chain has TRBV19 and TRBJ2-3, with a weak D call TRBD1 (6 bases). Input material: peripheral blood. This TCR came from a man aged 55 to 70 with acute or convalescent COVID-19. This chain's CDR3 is CASSPTAGADTQYF. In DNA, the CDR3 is TGTGCCAGTAGCCCTACCGCAGGGGCAGATACGCAGTATTTT.